This is a list of T cell receptor beta chains from one sample in a study of cytomegalovirus exposure and HLA in healthy donors. Profiling relied on immunoSEQ multiplex PCR, and the TCRdb table lists in-frame clones only, not all of them. This table has fewer than 150,000 clones, around 77% appearing once. The sample consisted of PBMCs. These receptors were collected from a man between 25 and 39 years old in good health and CMV-seronegative. CDR3s include the opening cysteine and the closing phenylalanine or tryptophan. D genes are given only for firm matches. Rows may omit the clone size; those that give it use once, few, many or a size class.

V: TRBV5-1
length: 16
size: few
D: TRBD1
J: TRBJ2-5
CDR3: CASSLPGQAFQETQYF
DNA: TGCGCCAGCAGCTTGCCGGGACAGGCGTTCCAAGAGACCCAGTACTTC

V: TRBV30
length: 12
size: .
D: .
J: TRBJ2-7
CDR3: CAWSLQNYEQYF
DNA: TGTGCCTGGAGTCTACAGAACTACGAGCAGTACTTC

V: TRBV5-1
length: 16
size: .
D: .
J: TRBJ2-1
CDR3: CASNEGTQSSYNEQFF
DNA: TGCGCCAGCAATGAGGGAACTCAGAGCTCCTACAATGAGCAGTTCTTC

V: TRBV19
length: 15
size: .
D: .
J: TRBJ2-7
CDR3: CASSTWAGNTYEQYF
DNA: TGTGCCAGTAGTACTTGGGCAGGGAACACGTACGAGCAGTACTTC

V: TRBV30
length: 15
size: .
D: TRBD2
J: TRBJ2-7
CDR3: CAWSVGLAGSYEQYF
DNA: TGTGCCTGGAGTGTAGGACTAGCGGGATCCTACGAGCAGTACTTC

V: TRBV4-1
length: 13
size: few
D: .
J: TRBJ2-1
CDR3: CASSQAYGGEQFF
DNA: TGCGCCAGCAGCCAAGCGTACGGCGGTGAGCAGTTCTTC

V: TRBV4-2
length: 16
size: .
D: TRBD2
J: TRBJ2-1
CDR3: CASSQGRLAEDNEQFF
DNA: TGTGCCAGCAGCCAAGGAAGGCTAGCGGAAGACAATGAGCAGTTCTTC

V: TRBV5-6
length: 14
size: .
D: TRBD2
J: TRBJ2-3
CDR3: CASSFGREGRTQYF
DNA: TGTGCCAGCAGCTTTGGGCGGGAGGGAAGGACGCAGTATTTT

V: TRBV2
length: 14
size: once
D: .
J: TRBJ2-7
CDR3: CASSEQGSAYEQYF
DNA: TGTGCCAGCAGTGAACAGGGGAGCGCCTACGAGCAGTACTTC

V: TRBV28
length: 16
size: .
D: .
J: TRBJ1-1
CDR3: CASSLVGVRMNTEAFF
DNA: TGTGCCAGCAGTCTCGTCGGGGTTCGCATGAACACTGAAGCTTTCTTT

V: TRBV30
length: 13
size: .
D: .
J: TRBJ1-1
CDR3: CAGTLGRGTEAFF
DNA: TGTGCCGGGACCCTGGGGCGGGGCACTGAAGCTTTCTTT

V: TRBV6-5
length: 14
size: few
D: TRBD1
J: TRBJ1-1
CDR3: CASKETGSNTEAFF
DNA: TGTGCCAGCAAAGAGACAGGGTCGAACACTGAAGCTTTCTTT

V: TRBV30
length: 15
size: .
D: .
J: TRBJ1-2
CDR3: CAWTTSHAAVYGYTF
DNA: TGTGCCTGGACCACCTCCCACGCGGCCGTCTATGGCTACACCTTC

V: TRBV10-3
length: 11
size: .
D: .
J: TRBJ1-2
CDR3: CAISLQGDYTF
DNA: TGTGCCATCAGCTTACAGGGAGACTACACCTTC

V: TRBV27
length: 13
size: few
D: TRBD1
J: TRBJ2-2
CDR3: CASSSGTAGELFF
DNA: TGTGCCAGCAGCTCCGGGACAGCCGGGGAGCTGTTTTTT

V: TRBV9
length: 13
size: .
D: .
J: TRBJ1-2
CDR3: CASSVGQNYGYTF
DNA: TGTGCCAGCAGCGTAGGTCAGAACTATGGCTACACCTTC

V: TRBV29-1
length: 12
size: .
D: TRBD1
J: TRBJ1-5
CDR3: CSVGQGTQPQHF
DNA: TGCAGCGTTGGACAGGGAACTCAGCCCCAGCATTTT

V: TRBV7-9
length: 13
size: few
D: .
J: TRBJ1-1
CDR3: CASSSQVNTEAFF
DNA: TGTGCCAGCAGCTCACAGGTGAACACTGAAGCTTTCTTT

V: TRBV9
length: 16
size: .
D: TRBD1
J: TRBJ2-2
CDR3: CASSVYYGTVGGELFF
DNA: TGTGCCAGCAGCGTATATTACGGGACAGTGGGCGGGGAGCTGTTTTTT

V: TRBV28
length: 17
size: .
D: TRBD2
J: TRBJ2-2
CDR3: CASGLSGGRAGRGELFF
DNA: TGTGCCAGCGGTCTGTCGGGCGGGAGGGCCGGAAGAGGGGAGCTGTTTTTT

V: TRBV6-1
length: 12
size: once
D: .
J: TRBJ2-7
CDR3: CASGERAYEQYF
DNA: TGTGCCAGTGGGGAGAGAGCCTACGAGCAGTACTTC

V: TRBV5-4
length: 15
size: once
D: TRBD1
J: TRBJ1-4
CDR3: CASSSPGQGSEKLFF
DNA: TGTGCCAGCAGCAGTCCGGGACAGGGGAGTGAAAAACTGTTTTTT

V: TRBV5-6
length: 14
size: .
D: TRBD2
J: TRBJ2-5
CDR3: CASSFGGRGETQYF
DNA: TGTGCCAGCAGCTTTGGGGGGAGGGGAGAGACCCAGTACTTC

V: TRBV2
length: 18
size: .
D: TRBD2
J: TRBJ2-3
CDR3: CASSYPERREWGADTQYF
DNA: TGTGCCAGCAGTTACCCCGAACGGCGGGAGTGGGGCGCAGATACGCAGTATTTT

V: TRBV4-1
length: 15
size: .
D: TRBD1
J: TRBJ2-7
CDR3: CASSQDRRDREVQYF
DNA: TGCGCCAGCAGCCAAGATCGCCGGGACAGGGAGGTGCAGTACTTC

V: TRBV18
length: 13
size: .
D: .
J: TRBJ2-3
CDR3: CASSPQDTDTQYF
DNA: TGTGCCAGCTCACCGCAGGACACAGATACGCAGTATTTT

V: TRBV19
length: 15
size: once
D: .
J: TRBJ2-7
CDR3: CASSIFWGSSYEQYF
DNA: TGTGCCAGTAGTATCTTTTGGGGCAGCTCCTACGAGCAGTACTTC

V: TRBV6-1
length: 14
size: .
D: .
J: TRBJ1-4
CDR3: CASDLGAANEKLFF
DNA: TGTGCCAGCGACCTGGGTGCGGCTAATGAAAAACTGTTTTTT

V: TRBV4-2
length: 15
size: .
D: .
J: TRBJ2-5
CDR3: CASSQDRGKQETQYF
DNA: TGTGCCAGCAGCCAAGATCGCGGGAAACAAGAGACCCAGTACTTC

V: TRBV5-1
length: 17
size: .
D: TRBD2
J: TRBJ2-3
CDR3: CASSSLTSGRVTDTQYF
DNA: TGCGCCAGCAGCTCCTTGACTAGCGGGAGGGTCACAGATACGCAGTATTTT

V: TRBV7-9
length: 16
size: .
D: .
J: TRBJ2-5
CDR3: CASSLAGASDQETQYF
DNA: TGTGCCAGCAGCTTAGCCGGGGCTAGCGACCAAGAGACCCAGTACTTC

V: TRBV5-1
length: 15
size: .
D: .
J: TRBJ1-5
CDR3: CASSLGPQGAQPQHF
DNA: TGCGCCAGCAGCTTGGGACCACAGGGTGCTCAGCCCCAGCATTTT

V: TRBV6-1
length: 15
size: .
D: TRBD2
J: TRBJ2-7
CDR3: CASSEALAEVYEQYF
DNA: TGTGCCAGCAGTGAAGCGCTAGCGGAGGTATACGAGCAGTACTTC

V: TRBV6-4
length: 17
size: .
D: TRBD1
J: TRBJ2-2
CDR3: CASSDSIAGGNTGELFF
DNA: TGTGCCAGCAGTGACTCGATTGCAGGGGGTAACACCGGGGAGCTGTTTTTT

V: TRBV12-5
length: 11
size: few
D: .
J: TRBJ2-3
CDR3: CASGLNGAQYF
DNA: TGTGCTAGTGGTTTGAATGGAGCGCAGTATTTT

V: TRBV28
length: 13
size: .
D: .
J: TRBJ2-3
CDR3: CASSFRYTDTQYF
DNA: TGTGCCAGCAGTTTCAGATACACAGATACGCAGTATTTT

V: TRBV10-3
length: 16
size: .
D: .
J: TRBJ2-6
CDR3: CAISGTEGSGANVLTF
DNA: TGTGCCATCAGTGGGACAGAAGGCTCTGGGGCCAACGTCCTGACTTTC

V: TRBV5-1
length: 14
size: .
D: TRBD1
J: TRBJ2-5
CDR3: CASRRQGGAETQYF
DNA: TGCGCCAGCAGAAGACAGGGGGGGGCGGAGACCCAGTACTTC

V: TRBV5-1
length: 15
size: .
D: TRBD2
J: TRBJ2-7
CDR3: CASRITSGAIGEQYF
DNA: TGCGCCAGCAGAATTACTAGCGGCGCAATTGGGGAGCAGTACTTC

V: TRBV1
length: 16
size: few
D: .
J: TRBJ2-7
CDR3: CTSSQDWTSGRGEQYF
DNA: TGCACCAGCAGCCAAGATTGGACTAGCGGGAGAGGTGAGCAGTACTTC

V: TRBV27
length: 15
size: few
D: TRBD1
J: TRBJ1-5
CDR3: CASQPRQGAAQPQHF
DNA: TGTGCCAGCCAACCTAGGCAGGGGGCGGCTCAGCCCCAGCATTTT

V: TRBV28
length: 16
size: .
D: TRBD1
J: TRBJ1-1
CDR3: CASSPPTDRSYTEAFF
DNA: TGTGCCAGCAGTCCACCTACGGACAGGTCCTACACTGAAGCTTTCTTT

V: TRBV5-1
length: 17
size: few
D: TRBD2
J: TRBJ2-1
CDR3: CASSSLAGGGGVNEQFF
DNA: TGCGCCAGCAGCTCTCTAGCGGGAGGAGGAGGGGTCAATGAGCAGTTCTTC

V: TRBV19
length: 15
size: .
D: .
J: TRBJ1-3
CDR3: CASSIYDSSGNTIYF
DNA: TGTGCCAGTAGTATTTATGACAGCTCTGGAAACACCATATATTTT

V: TRBV7-3
length: 13
size: .
D: .
J: TRBJ2-2
CDR3: CASSLESTGELFF
DNA: TGTGCCAGCAGCTTGGAGTCCACCGGGGAGCTGTTTTTT

V: TRBV5-1
length: 15
size: .
D: .
J: TRBJ2-7
CDR3: CASSLAGQGRYEQYF
DNA: TGCGCCAGCAGCTTGGCCGGCCAGGGAAGGTACGAGCAGTACTTC

V: TRBV6-5
length: 13
size: .
D: .
J: TRBJ1-1
CDR3: CASSYEGDTEAFF
DNA: TGTGCCAGCAGTTACGAAGGGGACACTGAAGCTTTCTTT

V: TRBV27
length: 16
size: .
D: .
J: TRBJ2-1
CDR3: CASSPLLGLGANEQFF
DNA: TGTGCCAGCAGCCCCCTACTGGGTTTGGGGGCGAATGAGCAGTTCTTC

V: TRBV6-5
length: 16
size: .
D: .
J: TRBJ2-7
CDR3: CASSYSRVDVGYEQYF
DNA: TGTGCCAGCAGTTACTCGAGGGTCGACGTCGGCTACGAGCAGTACTTC

V: TRBV7-9
length: 15
size: .
D: .
J: TRBJ2-4
CDR3: CASSLDIAQGNIQYF
DNA: TGTGCCAGCAGCCTCGACATCGCTCAGGGGAACATTCAGTACTTC

V: TRBV7-9
length: 15
size: .
D: TRBD2
J: TRBJ2-1
CDR3: CASSLVAGGIDEQFF
DNA: TGTGCCAGCAGCTTAGTTGCGGGAGGGATCGATGAGCAGTTCTTC

V: TRBV11-2
length: 14
size: once
D: .
J: TRBJ1-2
CDR3: CASSLAGGNYGYTF
DNA: TGTGCCAGCAGCTTAGCTGGGGGGAACTATGGCTACACCTTC

V: TRBV2
length: 14
size: few
D: TRBD1
J: TRBJ1-5
CDR3: CASAWTGDYQPQHF
DNA: TGTGCCAGCGCTTGGACAGGGGATTATCAGCCCCAGCATTTT

V: TRBV2
length: 15
size: few
D: .
J: TRBJ2-6
CDR3: CASSEQGSGANVLTF
DNA: TGTGCCAGCAGTGAACAGGGGTCTGGGGCCAATGTCCTGACTTTC

V: TRBV18
length: 14
size: .
D: .
J: TRBJ1-4
CDR3: CASSVQGINEKLFF
DNA: TGTGCCAGCTCGGTCCAGGGGATTAATGAAAAACTGTTTTTT

V: TRBV9
length: 15
size: once
D: .
J: TRBJ1-3
CDR3: CASSETGSSGNTIYF
DNA: TGTGCCAGCAGCGAGACAGGAAGCTCTGGAAACACCATATATTTT

V: TRBV2
length: 17
size: .
D: TRBD2
J: TRBJ2-4
CDR3: CASSQNLGTSVKNIQYF
DNA: TGTGCCAGCAGTCAGAACCTTGGGACTAGCGTGAAAAACATTCAGTACTTC